Given below is one T cell receptor beta chain in context. Its antigen is unknown. The sample comes from a study of cytomegalovirus exposure and HLA in healthy donors. Study-level findings and limits: Highly shared sequence variants in one cluster were likely a sequencing artifact. The authors excluded some V segments, including TRBV6-2 and TRBV6-3, as indistinguishable.

PCR involved 60 Vbeta and 13 Jbeta primers. Using immunoSEQ multiplex PCR, the repertoire was profiled, and TCRdb retains in-frame clones only, with some absent. The data show about 78,000 clones, 65% to 80% seen once. In germline, CDR1 is MGHRA, CDR2 YSYEKL. The CDR3 runs 13 residues. Samples came from healthy bone marrow donors. Sequenced: PBMCs. This chain uses TRBV4-1 with TRBJ2-5; 7 nucleotides align to TRBD1. The DNA end lines up better with TRBJ2-7; the J call may be wrong. The clonotype originates from a woman aged 35 to 49 in good health and CMV-seropositive. The CDR3 DNA reads as TGCGCCAGCAGCGCAGACAGGGATGTCGAGCAGTACTTC. Translated: CASSADRDVEQYF.